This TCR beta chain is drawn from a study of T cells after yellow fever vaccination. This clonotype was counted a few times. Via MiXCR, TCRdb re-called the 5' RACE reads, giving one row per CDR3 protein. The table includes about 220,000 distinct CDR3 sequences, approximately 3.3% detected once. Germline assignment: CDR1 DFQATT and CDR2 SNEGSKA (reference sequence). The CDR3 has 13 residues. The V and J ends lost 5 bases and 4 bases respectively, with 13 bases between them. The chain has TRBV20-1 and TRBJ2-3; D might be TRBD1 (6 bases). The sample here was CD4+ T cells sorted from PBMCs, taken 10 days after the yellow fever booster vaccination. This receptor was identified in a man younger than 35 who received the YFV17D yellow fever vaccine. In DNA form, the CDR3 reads TGCAGTGCTGAAGCAACAGGGTCAGATACGCAGTATTTT. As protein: CSAEATGSDTQYF.